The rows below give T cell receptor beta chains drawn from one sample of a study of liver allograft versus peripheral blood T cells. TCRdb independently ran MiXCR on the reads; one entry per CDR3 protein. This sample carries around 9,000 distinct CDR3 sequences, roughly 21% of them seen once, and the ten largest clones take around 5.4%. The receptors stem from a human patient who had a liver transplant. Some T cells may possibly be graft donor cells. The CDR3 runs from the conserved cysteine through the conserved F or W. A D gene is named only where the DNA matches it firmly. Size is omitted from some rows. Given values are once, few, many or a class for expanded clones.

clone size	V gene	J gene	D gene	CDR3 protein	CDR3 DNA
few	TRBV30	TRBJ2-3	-	CAWSVRGTDTQYF	TGTGCCTGGAGTGTTCGGGGAACAGATACGCAGTATTTT
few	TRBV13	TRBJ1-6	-	CASSLRWDTSSYNSPLHF	TGTGCCAGCAGCCTTCGATGGGACACAAGCTCCTATAATTCACCCCTCCACTTT
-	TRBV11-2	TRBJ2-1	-	CASSAESYNEQFF	TGTGCCAGCAGCGCGGAATCCTACAATGAGCAGTTCTTC
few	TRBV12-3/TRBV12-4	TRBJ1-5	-	CASTRRGIGNQPQHF	TGTGCCAGCACAAGGAGAGGAATCGGCAATCAGCCCCAGCATTTT
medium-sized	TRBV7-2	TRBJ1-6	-	CASSLALTVGLPAPLHF	TGTGCCAGCAGCTTAGCTTTAACTGTGGGACTACCGGCACCCCTCCACTTT
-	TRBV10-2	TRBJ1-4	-	CASSTTGAANEKLFF	TGCGCCAGCAGCACGACGGGGGCGGCTAATGAAAAACTGTTTTTT
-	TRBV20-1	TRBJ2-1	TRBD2	CSAKLLAASSYNEQFF	TGCAGTGCTAAATTACTAGCGGCCAGCTCCTACAATGAGCAGTTCTTC
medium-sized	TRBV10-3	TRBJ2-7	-	CAIGSGGHEQYF	TGTGCCATCGGATCTGGGGGGCACGAGCAGTACTTC
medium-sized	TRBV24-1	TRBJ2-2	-	CPGNDANTGELFF	TGTCCGGGGAATGACGCGAACACCGGGGAGCTGTTTTTT
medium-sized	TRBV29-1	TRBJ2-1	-	CSVEGLPDNEQFF	TGCAGCGTTGAAGGACTACCGGATAATGAGCAGTTCTTC
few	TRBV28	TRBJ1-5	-	CASSTGRGNQPQHF	TGTGCCAGCAGCACAGGGAGAGGCAATCAGCCCCAGCATTTT
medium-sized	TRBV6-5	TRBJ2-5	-	CASSHLGEGETQYF	TGTGCCAGCAGTCACCTTGGAGAGGGGGAGACCCAGTACTTC
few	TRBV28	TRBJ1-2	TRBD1	CASFTGGEDYGYTF	TGTGCCAGTTTTACAGGGGGTGAGGACTATGGCTACACCTTC
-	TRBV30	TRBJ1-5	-	CAWSEARYSNQPQHF	TGTGCCTGGAGTGAGGCGCGTTATAGCAATCAGCCCCAGCATTTT
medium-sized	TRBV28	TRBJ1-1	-	CASSLVRIMNTEAFF	TGTGCCAGCAGTTTAGTGCGGATAATGAACACTGAAGCTTTCTTT
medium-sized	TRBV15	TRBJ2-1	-	CATSREPRSLSYNEQFF	TGTGCCACCAGCAGAGAGCCACGGTCCCTCAGCTACAATGAGCAGTTCTTC
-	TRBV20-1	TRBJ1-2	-	CSAREGRNYGYTF	TGCAGTGCTAGAGAGGGCAGGAACTATGGCTACACCTTC
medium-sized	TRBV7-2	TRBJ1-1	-	CASSLDRARPEAFF	TGTGCCAGCAGCTTAGACAGGGCTCGACCTGAAGCTTTCTTT
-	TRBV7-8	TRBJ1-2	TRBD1	CASSARQGVGYTF	TGTGCCAGCAGCGCCCGACAGGGGGTGGGCTACACCTTC
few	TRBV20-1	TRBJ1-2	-	CSAHHEHYGYTF	TGCAGTGCCCATCATGAACACTATGGCTACACCTTC
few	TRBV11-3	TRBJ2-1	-	CASSARRGGDDEQFF	TGTGCCAGCAGCGCCAGACGGGGTGGGGATGATGAGCAGTTCTTC
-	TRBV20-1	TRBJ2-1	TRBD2	CSARVAGDGTPGGEQIF	TGCAGTGCTAGAGTGGCTGGGGACGGGACGCCCGGGGGGGAGCAGATCTTC
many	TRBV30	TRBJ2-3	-	CAWSVGIGTDTQYF	TGTGCCTGGAGTGTAGGGATCGGCACAGATACGCAGTATTTT
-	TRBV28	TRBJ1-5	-	CASSLFGAREPQHF	TGTGCCAGCAGTTTATTTGGGGCCAGGGAGCCCCAGCATTTT
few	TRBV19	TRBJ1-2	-	CASSIETDYGYTF	TGTGCCAGTAGTATCGAGACAGATTATGGCTACACCTTC
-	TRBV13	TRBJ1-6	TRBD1	CASSRYPGTGVFSPLHF	TGTGCCAGCAGTCGATACCCCGGGACAGGGGTATTTTCACCCCTCCACTTT
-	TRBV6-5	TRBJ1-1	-	CASRPAAGVPNTEAFF	TGTGCCAGCAGACCCGCCGCGGGGGTCCCGAACACTGAAGCTTTCTTT
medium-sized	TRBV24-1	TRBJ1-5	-	CATSAAASNQPQHF	TGTGCCACCAGTGCGGCAGCAAGCAATCAGCCCCAGCATTTT
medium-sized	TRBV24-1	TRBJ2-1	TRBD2	CATSRAGVLDEQFF	TGTGCCACCAGTCGCGCGGGAGTACTGGATGAGCAGTTCTTC
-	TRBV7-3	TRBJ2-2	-	CASSQSWDMDTGELFF	TGTGCCAGCAGCCAGAGCTGGGACATGGACACCGGGGAGCTGTTTTTT
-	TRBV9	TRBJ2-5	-	CASSAIGLAQETQYF	TGTGCCAGCAGCGCCATTGGGTTAGCCCAAGAGACCCAGTACTTC
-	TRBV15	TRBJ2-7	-	CATSRDGQGYEQYF	TGTGCCACCAGCAGAGATGGTCAGGGTTACGAGCAGTACTTC
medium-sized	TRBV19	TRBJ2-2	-	CASSIGTAYGELFF	TGTGCCAGTAGTATAGGGACAGCATACGGGGAGCTGTTTTTT